The rows below give T cell receptor beta chains drawn from one sample of a study of response to subunit inactivated influenza vaccine. TCRdb re-analysed the RT-PCR reads in MiXCR, keeping a single row per CDR3 protein. The table includes some 550,000 distinct CDR3 sequences, 20% to 25% detected once. Separately, the same data were catalogued under a study of T cells expressing NK-cell markers.

The sample in question was CD4+ T cells sorted from PBMCs, obtained 11 to 12 days after vaccination. These receptors all stem from a man between 45 and 60 years old who received an inactivated influenza vaccine. The CDR3 runs from the conserved cysteine through the conserved F or W. A D gene is named only where the DNA matches it firmly. Clone size is shown for a subset of rows, as once, few, many or a class of expanded clone.

D gene: .
V gene: TRBV6-1
J gene: TRBJ2-3
clone size: few
CDR3 DNA: TGTGCCAGCATAACCTCTACAGATACGCAGTATTTT
CDR3 protein: CASITSTDTQYF

D gene: .
V gene: TRBV6-5
J gene: TRBJ2-7
clone size: .
CDR3 DNA: TGTGCCAGCAGTTACTCGAGTCGGAGTACTAACTACGAGCAGTACTTC
CDR3 protein: CASSYSSRSTNYEQYF

D gene: TRBD1
V gene: TRBV7-8
J gene: TRBJ2-7
clone size: .
CDR3 DNA: TGTGCCAGCAGCACATACCGGGACAGGACCCTATACGAGCAGTACTTC
CDR3 protein: CASSTYRDRTLYEQYF

D gene: .
V gene: TRBV2
J gene: TRBJ1-2
clone size: once
CDR3 DNA: TGTGCCAGCAATCCCCTCTCTTGGGGCTACACCTTC
CDR3 protein: CASNPLSWGYTF

D gene: .
V gene: TRBV11-2
J gene: TRBJ2-1
clone size: .
CDR3 DNA: TGTGCCAGCAGCCGCCGGGGCGGGCGCTCCTACAATGAGCAGTTCTTC
CDR3 protein: CASSRRGGRSYNEQFF

D gene: TRBD1
V gene: TRBV7-2
J gene: TRBJ1-3
clone size: many
CDR3 DNA: TGTGCCAGCAGCTTACGACAGGGGGAGGGTGGAAACACCATATATTTT
CDR3 protein: CASSLRQGEGGNTIYF

D gene: .
V gene: TRBV21-1
J gene: TRBJ2-3
clone size: few
CDR3 DNA: TGTGCCAGCAGCCCGGGGCAGGGGGGAGGTACGCAGTATTTT
CDR3 protein: CASSPGQGGGTQYF

D gene: .
V gene: TRBV20-1
J gene: TRBJ2-3
clone size: .
CDR3 DNA: TGCAGTGCAGAAGGAACGGGGGACACAGATACGCAGTATTTT
CDR3 protein: CSAEGTGDTDTQYF

D gene: .
V gene: TRBV7-2
J gene: TRBJ2-3
clone size: .
CDR3 DNA: TGTGCCAGCAGCCCGCTTGACAGGCGCACAGATACGCAGTATTTT
CDR3 protein: CASSPLDRRTDTQYF

D gene: .
V gene: TRBV7-8
J gene: TRBJ2-2
clone size: .
CDR3 DNA: TGTGCCAGCAGCTTACTCCATGTGGGCCGACTCACCGGGGAGCTGTTTTTT
CDR3 protein: CASSLLHVGRLTGELFF

D gene: TRBD1
V gene: TRBV28
J gene: TRBJ2-6
clone size: .
CDR3 DNA: TGTGCCAGCACGCGACAGGGGGCGACTGGGGCCAACGTCCTGACTTTC
CDR3 protein: CASTRQGATGANVLTF

D gene: .
V gene: TRBV6-2/TRBV6-3
J gene: TRBJ1-2
clone size: few
CDR3 DNA: TGTGCCAGCAGTTACGTGGGGGGGACGGACTATGGCTACACCTTC
CDR3 protein: CASSYVGGTDYGYTF

D gene: TRBD2
V gene: TRBV5-1
J gene: TRBJ2-7
clone size: .
CDR3 DNA: TGCGCCAGCAGCTTGGCCGAGGCTAGCGGGAGCTCCTACGAGCAGTACTTC
CDR3 protein: CASSLAEASGSSYEQYF

D gene: .
V gene: TRBV3-1
J gene: TRBJ1-2
clone size: few
CDR3 DNA: TGTGCCAGCAGCCAGCTACGATATGGGGGGCGATATGGCTACACCTTC
CDR3 protein: CASSQLRYGGRYGYTF

D gene: .
V gene: TRBV20-1
J gene: TRBJ1-2
clone size: few
CDR3 DNA: TGCAGTGCAAGGGTTTGGACGGCCACTGGAGGCTACACCTTC
CDR3 protein: CSARVWTATGGYTF

D gene: TRBD2
V gene: TRBV10-3
J gene: TRBJ2-7
clone size: medium-sized
CDR3 DNA: TGTGCCATCAGTGAGTCGAGTAGCGGGGGGACGCAGTACTTC
CDR3 protein: CAISESSSGGTQYF

D gene: .
V gene: TRBV3-1
J gene: TRBJ1-1
clone size: .
CDR3 DNA: TGTGCCAGCAGCCGCCGGGGAAACACTGAAGCTTTCTTT
CDR3 protein: CASSRRGNTEAFF